This T cell receptor beta chain was recorded in a study of blood T cell repertoires in COVID-19. Across the study: Sites in the United States, Italy and Spain provided acute and convalescent COVID-19 samples. Sources were T cells, B-cell-depleted T cells, or PBMCs; the material itself was cDNA or gDNA.

This CDR3 spans 16 amino acids. Trimming took 4 bases from V and 3 from J, leaving 19 bases between them. Germline-derived CDR1 and CDR2 are SEHNR and FQNEAQ (reference sequence). In the authors' methods: Quantification of nucleated cells was approximated via reference gene primer amplification. The method was immunoSEQ multiplex PCR; TCRdb's version includes in-frame clones alone and lacks a portion of them. The V and J calls and clone size are taken from that table; D and trimming were inferred from the DNA. The table records about 80,000 clones, approximately 89% of them present only once. The chain has TRBV7-9 and TRBJ2-7; possibly TRBD1 for D (6 bases). Sequenced input: peripheral blood. The clonotype was recovered from a woman aged 80 or over with acute or convalescent COVID-19. In DNA form, the CDR3 reads TGTGCCAGCAGCTCTAAAGCCTACAGGGCGATCTACGAGCAGTACTTC. Its translation is CASSSKAYRAIYEQYF.